These 27 T cell receptor beta chains share one sample of origin, sequenced in a study of blood T cell repertoires in COVID-19. Sequenced by immunoSEQ multiplex PCR; TCRdb stores in-frame clones only, minus some. The table shows 150,000 or so clones, with around 82% occurring only once. Sequencing was performed on peripheral blood. All receptors come from a man in his late teens or twenties with active or convalescent COVID-19.

The chain combines TRBV11-2 with TRBJ1-3; the D gene is possibly TRBD1 (5 bases). The V gene's germline CDR1 is SGHAT and CDR2 FQNNGV. V lost 3 bases to trimming and J lost 0 bases, with 15 bases between them. The CDR3 runs 17 residues. The CDR3 DNA sequence: TGTGCCAGCAGCTTCGTACAGGCTGAAAGCTCTGGAAACACCATATATTTT. The encoded protein is CASSFVQAESSGNTIYF. Using reference TRBV11-2 and TRBJ1-3 for the parts outside the CDR3, the full variable domain is EAGVAQSPRYKIIEKRQSVAFWCNPISGHATLYWYQQILGQGPKLLIQFQNNGVVDDSQLPKDRFSAERLKGVDSTLKIQPAKLEDSAVYLCASSFVQAESSGNTIYFGEGSWLTVV.

The genes are TRBV5-1 and TRBJ2-5, with a possible D match to TRBD2 (7 bases). In germline, CDR1 is SGHRS, CDR2 YFSETQ. V lost 4 bases and J 5 bases, leaving 24 bases between the germline ends. The CDR3 contains 17 residues. The DNA for the CDR3 is TGCGCCAGCAGCCCGAATCTTGGGGGGGGCGCGTCTGAGACCCAGTACTTC. It encodes CASSPNLGGGASETQYF.

The chain links TRBV19 to TRBJ2-7; D unresolved. V was pared by 5 bases and J by 4 bases, with 12 bases between. CDR1 is LNHDA and CDR2 is SQIVND in the germline V gene (reference sequence). The CDR3 totals 13 residues. As DNA, the CDR3 is TGTGCCAGTAGTTCCGACACTCTTTACGAGCAGTACTTC. Translating gives CASSSDTLYEQYF.

The chain couples TRBV5-1 to TRBJ2-7, with 7 bases fitting TRBD1. Germline assignment: CDR1 SGHRS and CDR2 YFSETQ. The CDR3 is 19 residues long. The ends lost 4 bases at V and 2 bases at J; junction bases unmatched: 21. CDR3 DNA: TGCGCCAGCAGCCTACCCAACTCTTCTCGCAGGGGGACGACCTACGAGCAGTACTTC. The encoded protein is CASSLPNSSRRGTTYEQYF.

The J gene is TRBJ2-1, the V gene TRBV27; D is perhaps TRBD1 (6 bases). The V gene lost 7 bases and the J gene lost 6 bases, with 16 bases spanning the gap. CDR1 and CDR2 (germline): MNHEY, SMNVEV (reference sequence). This CDR3 spans 14 amino acids. The CDR3 region has the DNA TGTGCCAGCACAACAGGGAAGTTCTCCAATGAGCAGTTCTTC. Amino acids: CASTTGKFSNEQFF.

The chain uses TRBV25-1 and TRBJ2-1; 10 bases match TRBD2. The germline V gene encodes CDR1 MGHDK and CDR2 SYGVNS. The CDR3 spans 15 residues. V shed 7 bases, J shed 2 bases, and the junction held 5 bases outside the gene matches. CDR3 in DNA: TGTGCCAGCATCCCACTAGCGGGGACCTACAATGAGCAGTTCTTC. It yields the protein CASIPLAGTYNEQFF.

The rearrangement uses TRBV6-2 or TRBV6-3 and TRBJ1-5; 11 bases are shared with TRBD1. Germline V lookup: CDR1 MNHEY, CDR2 SVGEGT. This CDR3 contains 17 residues. J was trimmed by 6 bases and V by 6 bases; bases with no gene match: 13. DNA for the CDR3: TGTGCCAGCAGCCCCGGGACAGGGGGAGTTTATCGTCAGCCCCAGCATTTT. Translation gives CASSPGTGGVYRQPQHF.

The rearrangement uses TRBV19 and TRBJ1-2, with 9 bases identical to TRBD1. Per germline, CDR1 LNHDA and CDR2 SQIVND (reference sequence). V shed 5 bases, J shed 1 base, and the junction held 5 bases outside the gene matches. The CDR3 has 15 amino acids. The CDR3 DNA follows: TGTGCCAGTAGTCTGCGGACAGGGGTTAACTATGGCTACACCTTC. Residues: CASSLRTGVNYGYTF.

This sequence joins TRBV19 and TRBJ2-5, with D perhaps matching TRBD2 (5 bases). Germline values: CDR1 LNHDA, CDR2 SQIVND (reference sequence). V was shortened by 3 bases and J by 4 bases, with 12 bases between the two germline ends. This CDR3 is 14 amino acids long. The CDR3 DNA sequence: TGTGCCAGTAGTATCAGAGGGATCTTAGAGACCCAGTACTTC. It specifies CASSIRGILETQYF.

The rearrangement uses TRBV2 and TRBJ2-2; 11 nucleotides agree with TRBD2. This CDR3 is 16 amino acids long. Germline trimming cut 6 bases from V and 6 bases from J; bases unmatched to any gene: 9. Germline V gives CDR1 SNHLY, CDR2 FYNNEI. This chain's CDR3 is CASSSTSGGIAGELFF. Written as DNA, the CDR3 is TGTGCCAGCAGCAGTACTAGCGGGGGCATAGCCGGGGAGCTGTTTTTT.

The chain links TRBV6-2 or TRBV6-3 to TRBJ1-5; weak D call: TRBD1 (5 bases). Trimming removed 7 bases from V and 0 bases from J, with 13 bases in between. Germline V lookup: CDR1 MNHEY, CDR2 SVGEGT. The CDR3 extends over 15 amino acids. CDR3 sequence (DNA): TGTGCCAGCAACCCAAGGGGCATTAGCAATCAGCCCCAGCATTTT. It encodes CASNPRGISNQPQHF.

The genes are TRBV4-3 and TRBJ2-7; possible D gene TRBD1, 5 bases. The germline gives CDR1 LGHNA, CDR2 YSLEER. The CDR3 sequence is 13 residues long. V gave up 2 bases and J gave up 2 bases, with 7 bases separating them. CDR3 coding DNA: TGCGCCAGCAGCCAACAGGGCACCTACGAGCAGTACTTC. Amino acids: CASSQQGTYEQYF.

The chain has TRBV7-9 and TRBJ2-2, with 7 bases aligning to TRBD1. The CDR3 spans 15 residues. Germline lookup yields CDR1 SEHNR and CDR2 FQNEAQ (reference sequence). V gave up 2 bases and J gave up 4 bases; unmatched junction bases: 4. CDR3 nucleotides: TGTGCCAGCAGCTTATCACAGGGGACCACCGGGGAGCTGTTTTTT. Translating it yields CASSLSQGTTGELFF.

The chain recombines TRBV27 with TRBJ2-7; a possible D gene is TRBD2 (5 bases). V gave up 2 bases and J gave up 4 bases, with 9 bases separating them. This CDR3 has 13 residues. Per germline, CDR1 MNHEY and CDR2 SMNVEV (reference sequence). CDR3 loop: CASSLGPGYEQYF. The CDR3 DNA reads TGTGCCAGCAGTTTAGGACCGGGGTACGAGCAGTACTTC.

The chain couples TRBV30 to TRBJ1-1; perhaps TRBD1 as D (5 bases). The germline V and J ends were trimmed by 4 bases and 3 bases, with 9 bases remaining between them. Germline-derived CDR1 and CDR2 are GTSNPN and SVGIG (reference sequence). The CDR3 loop spans 12 amino acids. The CDR3 DNA reads TGTGCCTGGAAAAAGGGGCACACTGAAGCTTTCTTT. Protein: CAWKKGHTEAFF.

This clone has more than one count but fewer than ten. CDR3 in DNA: TGTGCCAGCAGCCCCCGGGTCTCGGGTGGTTCACCCCTCCACTTT. This codes for CASSPRVSGGSPLHF. This rearrangement joins TRBV3-1 (or the pseudogene TRBV3-2) to TRBJ1-6; D gene uncertain. The CDR3 contains 15 residues. Germline lookup yields CDR1 LGHDT and CDR2 YNNKEL (reference sequence). Trimming took 4 bases from V and 9 from J, leaving 16 bases between them.

The V gene is TRBV18, the J gene TRBJ1-1, with no clear D. The CDR3 has 14 residues. Germline lookup yields CDR1 KGHSH and CDR2 LQKENI. The V and J ends lost 4 bases and 3 bases respectively, with 12 bases between them. The CDR3 DNA sequence: TGTGCCAGCTCACTAAACAAGGGAGACACTGAAGCTTTCTTT. As protein: CASSLNKGDTEAFF.

As for this clone: Mismatch with germline at one junction end may stem from a read error. The chain has TRBV12-3 or TRBV12-4 and TRBJ1-1, with D uncertain. This CDR3 is built from 11 residues. CDR3 region: CASSYDTQAFF. CDR3 nucleotides: TGTGCCAGCAGCTACGACACTCAAGCTTTCTTT.

This clone was detected once. V gene TRBV2 combines with J gene TRBJ1-2; 9 bases are a match to TRBD1. Germline CDR1 reads SNHLY; CDR2 reads FYNNEI. V shed 6 bases and J 0 bases; nucleotides not matched to a gene: 8. CDR3 size: 16 residues. The CDR3 DNA reads TGTGCCAGCAGGGAGGACAGGGGCCGGCCTAACTATGGCTACACCTTC. Translation: CASREDRGRPNYGYTF. The variable domain in full, with the rest retrieved from reference TRBV2 and TRBJ1-2, is EPEVTQTPSHQVTQMGQEVILRCVPISNHLYFYWYRQILGQKVEFLVSFYNNEISEKSEIFDDQFSVERPDGSNFTLKIRSTKLEDSAMYFCASREDRGRPNYGYTFGSGTRLTVV.

This rearrangement joins TRBV3-1 (or the pseudogene TRBV3-2) to TRBJ2-7; 7 nucleotides line up with TRBD1. With V trimmed by 0 bases and J by 4 bases, 6 bases remained unmatched. This CDR3 contains 15 residues. Looked up from germline, CDR1 is LGHDT and CDR2 is YNNKEL (reference sequence). The CDR3 coding sequence is TGTGCCAGCAGCCAAGATGGAAAGGGGGCTTACGAGCAGTACTTC. Translating it yields CASSQDGKGAYEQYF.

This clone has a single count. The chain joins TRBV2 to TRBJ2-1; 16 nucleotides line up with TRBD2. Germline trimming cut 4 bases from V and 4 bases from J; bases unmatched to any gene: 7. CDR3 size: 18 residues. Germline V gives CDR1 SNHLY, CDR2 FYNNEI. The CDR3 DNA reads as TGTGCCAGCAGTGGCCAAGGGACTAGCGGGAGGGTATACAATGAGCAGTTCTTC. Its translation: CASSGQGTSGRVYNEQFF.

This chain joins TRBV15 and TRBJ2-1, with a tentative D call TRBD2 (5 bases). Germline V gene lookup returns CDR1 LNHNV and CDR2 YYDKDF (reference sequence). Deletions cut 1 base from V and 12 bases from J, with 19 bases between. This CDR3 comprises 15 residues. CDR3 sequence reads: CATSRVVASPPGQFF. Written as DNA, the CDR3 is TGTGCCACCAGCAGAGTTGTAGCGTCCCCACCTGGGCAGTTCTTC.

The chain is built from TRBV18 and TRBJ2-1; 9 bases map to TRBD2. The germline V gene encodes CDR1 KGHSH and CDR2 LQKENI. J lost 8 bases, V lost 3 bases, and 8 bases had no gene match. CDR3 length: 15 residues. For the CDR3, the DNA is TGTGCCAGCTCACCTCCCAGCGGGGGGTGGGATGAGCAGTTCTTC. Translated: CASSPPSGGWDEQFF.

The genes are TRBV28 and TRBJ1-5; no firm D call. Germline V gene sequence: CDR1 MDHEN, CDR2 SYDVKM. The CDR3 loop spans 13 amino acids. V lost 3 bases and J lost 3, with 6 bases in between. The CDR3 sequence is CASSFGLNQPQHF. The CDR3 nucleotides are TGTGCCAGCAGTTTTGGCCTCAATCAGCCCCAGCATTTT. The variable domain in full, with the rest retrieved from reference TRBV28 and TRBJ1-5, is DVKVTQSSRYLVKRTGEKVFLECVQDMDHENMFWYRQDPGLGLRLIYFSYDVKMKEKGDIPEGYSVSREKKERFSLILESASTNQTSMYLCASSFGLNQPQHFGDGTRLSIL.

This sequence joins TRBV4-2 and TRBJ1-1, with D perhaps matching TRBD1 (5 bases). Per the germline V gene, CDR1 is LGHNA and CDR2 is YNFKEQ. The CDR3 contains 15 residues. Trimming stripped 6 bases from V and 5 bases from J, with 19 bases between. In nucleotides, the CDR3 is TGTGCCAGCAGTATGGGTCAGGGTTTGGGGACTGAAGCTTTCTTT. Translation gives CASSMGQGLGTEAFF.

This rearrangement joins TRBV21-1 to TRBJ2-2; TRBD2, the table's D call, lacks a check against the DNA. TRBV21-1 is labeled a pseudogene. CDR3 length: 16 amino acids. The chain's CDR3 is CASSKKSGKGTGELFF. In DNA, the CDR3 is TGTGCCAGCAGCAAAAAAAGCGGGAAGGGCACCGGGGAGCTGTTTTTT.

This clone was seen a handful of times. The chain carries TRBV6-5 and TRBJ2-5; 13 nucleotides agree with TRBD2. With V trimmed by 4 bases and J by 4 bases, 6 bases remained unmatched. The CDR3 length is 16 residues. Germline CDR1 and CDR2: MNHEY and SVGAGI. For the CDR3, the DNA is TGTGCCAGCAGTTTGTCGACTAGCGGGGGGTTAGAGACCCAGTACTTC. This gives the protein CASSLSTSGGLETQYF.